This T cell receptor beta chain was identified in a study of blood T cell repertoires in COVID-19. Trimming pared 5 bases from V and 4 bases from J, leaving 11 bases between. The CDR3 runs to 13 residues. Looked up from germline, CDR1 is MDHEN and CDR2 is SYDVKM. Clones were sequenced by immunoSEQ multiplex PCR, and TCRdb holds only the in-frame ones, with some missing. The profile shows about 160,000 clones, 70% to 90% of them singletons. The origin of this receptor is a woman in her 50s with COVID-19, enrolled during active disease. The rearrangement uses TRBV28 and TRBJ1-2, with D possibly being TRBD1 (5 bases). The sequenced material came from peripheral blood. CDR3 region: CASSPTATYGYTF. Written as DNA, the CDR3 is TGTGCCAGCAGTCCGACAGCAACCTATGGCTACACCTTC.